This TCR beta chain derives from a study of T cell repertoires in cytomegalovirus infection. CDR1 is MDHEN, CDR2 SYDVKM, per germline. CDR3 length: 16 residues. TCRdb re-analysed the reads in MiXCR, keeping a single row per CDR3 protein. The sample has roughly 630,000 distinct CDR3 sequences; around 24% are singletons. For this clonotype: An end of the junction does not agree with germline; a read error may underlie this.

This chain uses TRBV28 with TRBJ1-5, with D perhaps TRBD1 (6 bases). The material sequenced was CD8+ T cells from PBMCs. This sequence originates from a human donor in good health (CMV status not recorded). Some clones in this sample may be carry-over from other donors' samples. The CDR3 bases are TGTGCCAGCAGTCTACCGGGACAATTTAGCAATCAGACCCAGCATTTT. It is translated as CASSLPGQFSNQTQHF.